These 26 T cell receptor beta chains were all obtained from the same sample, sequenced in a study of beta chain features in type 1 diabetes (dated by TCRdb to the late 2010s). Libraries were constructed by the immunoSEQ multiplex PCR assay. The High Capacity cDNA Reverse Transcription Kit was used to reverse transcribe all of the isolated RNA, meaning that expressed TCRB transcripts were what got sequenced. The immuneACCESS repertoire file appears here via TCRdb, limited to in-frame rearrangements. These files lack a portion of the clones; in checked studies, under half of the deficit traces to unresolved V genes, and the cause of the others is not known. This sample comprises 390,000 or so clones, approximately 15% of them detected only once. In total, the top ten clones hold roughly 0.038% of the sample. The specimen was naive CD4+ T cells from blood. The sample's cell subset or site label, in plain terms: true naive CD4+ T cells. The receptors were sampled from a man aged 25 to 40 in good health.

For this clone: The sample holds other DNA sequences that translate to the same CDR3. The chain employs TRBV18 and TRBJ2-1; possible D gene TRBD2, 5 bases. Trimming took off 2 bases at V and 0 bases at J, with 8 bases between the two ends. This CDR3 spans 15 amino acids. Per the germline V gene, CDR1 is KGHSH and CDR2 is LQKENI. Here the CDR3 DNA reads TGTGCCAGCTCACCAGACCGGGGCTCCTACAATGAGCAGTTCTTC. This translates into CASSPDRGSYNEQFF.

V and J are TRBV7-2 and TRBJ1-3; no firm D call. CDR1 SGHTA and CDR2 FQGNSA come from the germline V gene. The CDR3 consists of 14 residues. V dropped 5 bases and J dropped 0 bases, with 8 bases sitting between them. For the CDR3, the DNA is TGTGCCAGCAGCGGTATAAGCTCTGGAAACACCATATATTTT. This codes for CASSGISSGNTIYF.

The sample holds a few counts of this clone. The junction departs from germline at one end; a sequencing error may be responsible. The rearrangement joins TRBV29-1 to TRBJ2-6, with D unclear. Germline values: CDR1 SQVTM, CDR2 ANQGSEA. The CDR3 runs 15 residues. CDR3 loop: CSGETPSSGANVLTF. CDR3 coding DNA: TGCAGCGGTGAAACACCGAGCTCTGGGGCCAACGTCCTGACTTTC.

The V and J genes are TRBV18 and TRBJ2-7, with D possibly matching TRBD1 (6 bases). The CDR3 spans 17 residues. Germline V gives CDR1 KGHSH, CDR2 LQKENI. V was cut by 3 bases and J by 3 bases, with 21 bases left in between. CDR3: CASSPPTSTGRSYEQYF. DNA of the CDR3: TGTGCCAGCTCACCGCCCACCTCGACAGGAAGGAGCTACGAGCAGTACTTC.

The sample holds a few counts of this clone. The CDR3 DNA reads as TGTGCCAGCAGTAGTCGTAGGAATGAAAAACTGTTTTTT. Translation: CASSSRRNEKLFF. This chain joins TRBV25-1 and TRBJ1-4; D is ambiguous. The CDR3 totals 13 residues. Germline CDR1 MGHDK, CDR2 SYGVNS. Trimming pared 5 bases from V and 5 bases from J, leaving 9 bases between.

The chain combines TRBV4-3 with TRBJ2-7; maybe TRBD2 (6 bases). The CDR3 loop spans 14 amino acids. Per germline, CDR1 LGHNA and CDR2 YSLEER. V gave up 0 bases and J gave up 7 bases, with 13 bases separating them. For the CDR3, the DNA is TGCGCCAGCAGCCAAGAGTTCGGGAGCTTAGAGCAGTACTTC. It is translated as CASSQEFGSLEQYF.

This chain uses TRBV14 with TRBJ1-4, with D possibly being TRBD1 (5 bases). In germline, CDR1 is SGHDN, CDR2 FVKESK. Trimming took 1 base from V and 6 from J, leaving 15 bases between them. The CDR3 loop spans 16 amino acids. CDR3 DNA sequence: TGTGCCAGCAGCCAAGGCCGGGACTGGACGGATGAAAAACTGTTTTTT. It codes for CASSQGRDWTDEKLFF.

The CDR3 reads CASTQGVNQPQHF. In DNA, the CDR3 is TGTGCCAGCACTCAGGGGGTCAATCAGCCCCAGCATTTT. The chain joins TRBV7-9 to TRBJ1-5, with TRBD1 identical over 7 bases. V lost 7 bases and J lost 3; bases outside the gene matches: 3. Germline-derived CDR1 and CDR2 are SEHNR and FQNEAQ (reference sequence). The CDR3 sequence is 13 residues long. Filled out from reference TRBV7-9 and TRBJ1-5, the complete variable domain reads DTGVSQNPRHKITKRGQNVTFRCDPISEHNRLYWYRQTLGQGPEFLTYFQNEAQLEKSRLLSDRFSAERPKGSFSTLEIQRTEQGDSAMYLCASTQGVNQPQHFGDGTRLSIL.

V is TRBV30 and J is TRBJ2-3; D is possibly TRBD2 (5 bases). CDR3 length: 15 amino acids. V was pared by 2 bases and J by 1 base, with 13 bases between. CDR1 and CDR2 from the germline V gene are GTSNPN and SVGIG (reference sequence). The chain's CDR3 is CAWSPGGFGTDTQYF. Here the CDR3 DNA reads TGTGCCTGGAGTCCCGGAGGATTTGGCACAGATACGCAGTATTTT. The complete variable domain, with remaining parts taken from reference TRBV30 and TRBJ2-3, reads SQTIHQWPATLVQPVGSPLSLECTVEGTSNPNLYWYRQAAGRGLQLLFYSVGIGQISSEVPQNLSASRPQDRQFILSSKKLLLSDSGFYLCAWSPGGFGTDTQYFGPGTRLTVL.

The gene calls are TRBV15 and TRBJ2-1; D might be TRBD1 (6 bases). The CDR3 length is 15 residues. Germline V gene lookup returns CDR1 LNHNV and CDR2 YYDKDF (reference sequence). Trimming shortened V by 7 bases and J by 4 bases, and 17 bases separated the two germline ends. CDR3 nucleotides: TGTGCCACCAACCTAGGGGGAGTGGGGTACAATGAGCAGTTCTTC. Amino acid sequence: CATNLGGVGYNEQFF. Based on the CDR3 plus reference TRBV15 and TRBJ2-1, the full variable domain is DAMVIQNPRYQVTQFGKPVTLSCSQTLNHNVMYWYQQKSSQAPKLLFHYYDKDFNNEADTPDNFQSRRPNTSFCFLDIRSPGLGDTAMYLCATNLGGVGYNEQFFGPGTRLTVL.

The gene calls are TRBV5-4 and TRBJ1-6; D is unresolved. This CDR3 is built from 15 residues. Trimming took off 1 base at V and 11 bases at J, with 16 bases between the two ends. Germline CDR1 is SGHNT and CDR2 is YYREEE (reference sequence). The CDR3 sequence is CASSLNPGSGAPLHF. CDR3 in DNA: TGTGCCAGCAGCTTGAATCCGGGGTCGGGTGCACCCCTCCACTTT.

This clone has a handful of counts. V gene TRBV7-2 combines with J gene TRBJ2-5, with D hard to call. Germline assignment: CDR1 SGHTA and CDR2 FQGNSA. V gave up 6 bases and J gave up 5 bases, with 10 bases separating them. The CDR3 is made up of 12 amino acids. The CDR3 DNA reads TGTGCCAGCAGTATCATACGGGAGACCCAGTACTTC. Its translation is CASSIIRETQYF.

This clone has more than one count but fewer than ten. J is TRBJ1-6 and V is TRBV9, with D maybe TRBD1 (6 bases). Germline V gives CDR1 SGDLS, CDR2 YYNGEE. The CDR3 has 16 amino acids. Trimming stripped 3 bases from V and 9 bases from J, with 19 bases between. The CDR3 DNA sequence: TGTGCCAGCAGCGGGACAACAACAGGGAGGGTTTCACCCCTCCACTTT. Protein: CASSGTTTGRVSPLHF.

This clone has a handful of counts. The genes are TRBV7-6 and TRBJ2-1; 12 bases fit TRBD2. There are 16 residues in the CDR3. V was clipped by 1 base and J by 7 bases; unmatched bases: 5. Germline V lookup: CDR1 SGHVS, CDR2 FNYEAQ. CDR3 amino acids: CASSLVLAGGLNEQFF. The CDR3 DNA is TGTGCCAGCAGCTTAGTACTAGCGGGGGGATTAAATGAGCAGTTCTTC.

The table lists this clone with a few counts. V is TRBV16 and J is TRBJ1-1; D unresolved. The CDR3 runs 13 residues. CDR1 and CDR2 from the germline V gene are KGHSY and FQNENV. V was pared by 0 bases and J by 11 bases, with 13 bases between. CDR3 protein: CASSQSLAPRAFF. The DNA of the CDR3 is TGTGCCAGCAGCCAATCTTTGGCCCCGAGGGCTTTCTTT. The complete variable domain, with remaining parts taken from reference TRBV16 and TRBJ1-1, reads GEEVAQTPKHLVRGEGQKAKLYCAPIKGHSYVFWYQQVLKNEFKFLISFQNENVFDETGMPKERFSAKCLPNSPCSLEIQATKLEDSAVYFCASSQSLAPRAFFGQGTRLTVV.

The chain employs TRBV11-2 and TRBJ2-1; a possible D gene is TRBD2 (5 bases). This CDR3 is 16 amino acids long. Germline V gene lookup returns CDR1 SGHAT and CDR2 FQNNGV. V lost 0 bases, J lost 8 bases, and 17 bases lay in between. The CDR3 DNA reads TGTGCCAGCAGCTTAGATCTCGGACTCGGAGGCGATGAGCAGTTCTTC. Amino acids: CASSLDLGLGGDEQFF.

The rearrangement uses TRBV11-3 and TRBJ1-1, with D unclear. The germline gives CDR1 SGHNT, CDR2 YENEEA. Trimming left V 1 base short and J 0 bases short, with 3 bases between. The CDR3 runs 13 residues. The CDR3 DNA reads TGTGCCAGCAGCTTAGTTCTGAACACTGAAGCTTTCTTT. Translation: CASSLVLNTEAFF.

V usage is TRBV29-1 and J usage is TRBJ2-1; D uncertain. Trimming pared 7 bases from V and 0 bases from J, leaving 13 bases between. Germline V gene sequence: CDR1 SQVTM, CDR2 ANQGSEA. This CDR3 has 14 residues. The CDR3 sequence is CSARAGSSYNEQFF. CDR3 DNA sequence: TGCAGCGCTCGGGCTGGAAGCTCCTACAATGAGCAGTTCTTC.

This clone was seen more than once but under ten times. The chain has TRBV27 and TRBJ2-3; TRBD2 is a possible D gene (7 bases). V lost 3 bases and J 2 bases, leaving 12 bases between the germline ends. The germline V gene has CDR1 MNHEY and CDR2 SMNVEV (reference sequence). The CDR3 is made up of 15 amino acids. The CDR3 loop reads CASSLQGTNTDTQYF. CDR3 DNA sequence: TGTGCCAGCAGTTTGCAGGGGACTAACACAGATACGCAGTATTTT.

This clone was detected only a few times. The genes are TRBV9 and TRBJ1-1; D ambiguous. This CDR3 has 15 amino acids. The germline V gene encodes CDR1 SGDLS and CDR2 YYNGEE. V lost 0 bases and J 0 bases, leaving 9 bases between the germline ends. CDR3 sequence (DNA): TGTGCCAGCAGCGTAGATGCAGGAGTGAACACTGAAGCTTTCTTT. This codes for CASSVDAGVNTEAFF.

The gene calls are TRBV2 and TRBJ1-1, with no clear D. CDR3 length: 14 amino acids. Germline values: CDR1 SNHLY, CDR2 FYNNEI. The V and J ends lost 3 bases and 5 bases respectively, with 13 bases between them. DNA for the CDR3: TGTGCCAGCAGTGATCGGGGAGTGGGGACTGAAGCTTTCTTT. Translating it yields CASSDRGVGTEAFF.

The chain joins TRBV5-1 to TRBJ2-7; D is uncertain. This CDR3 has 11 residues. CDR1 is SGHRS and CDR2 is YFSETQ in the germline V gene. Between the trimmed V and J ends, which lost 4 bases and 3 bases, there was a span of 5 bases. CDR3 loop: CASSSYYEQYF. CDR3 coding DNA: TGCGCCAGCAGCAGCTACTACGAGCAGTACTTC.

The chain carries TRBV7-6 and TRBJ2-1; 7 bases are a match to TRBD1. V lost 4 bases to trimming and J lost 9 bases; unmatched junction nucleotides: 9. The germline V gene has CDR1 SGHVS and CDR2 FNYEAQ. The CDR3 length is 14 residues. The CDR3 nucleotides are TGTGCCAGCAGCTCCCCTTACAGGGGTAGTGAGCAGTTCTTC. This sequence encodes CASSSPYRGSEQFF.

The V and J genes are TRBV29-1 and TRBJ1-2; D ambiguous. V was cut by 1 base and J by 5 bases, with 8 bases left in between. The CDR3 is 12 residues long. Germline lookup yields CDR1 SQVTM and CDR2 ANQGSEA. CDR3 nucleotides: TGCAGCGTTGAAGGGCAGCCATATGGCTACACCTTC. It codes for CSVEGQPYGYTF.

This clone was detected a few times. The chain employs TRBV5-6 and TRBJ1-5, with D possibly matching TRBD1 (5 bases). Between the trimmed V and J ends, which lost 0 bases and 4 bases, there was a span of 8 bases. The CDR3 has 14 residues. Germline CDR1 reads SGHDT; CDR2 reads YYEEEE. The DNA for the CDR3 is TGTGCCAGCAGCTTGGGTGACAGAAATCAGCCCCAGCATTTT. This sequence encodes CASSLGDRNQPQHF.

This sequence joins TRBV4-2 and TRBJ2-7; the D is unclear. Trimming took off 4 bases at V and 1 base at J, with 5 bases between the two ends. The CDR3 totals 12 residues. The V gene's germline CDR1 is LGHNA and CDR2 YNFKEQ. Here the CDR3 reads CASSPPSYEQYV. The CDR3 DNA follows: TGTGCCAGCAGCCCCCCATCCTACGAGCAGTACGTC.